What follows are 6 T cell receptor beta chains derived from one specimen sequenced in a study of T cell responses to AZD1222 COVID-19 vaccine (dated by TCRdb to 2020 to 2022). The intended sense of this specimen's time point label: baseline before first vaccination. Receptor amplification or capture employed the immunoSEQ multiplex PCR assay. Held by TCRdb, this immuneACCESS table contains in-frame sequences only and omits some clones. Under half of the omission traces to an unresolved V gene where checked; the cause of the rest is unknown. The sample yields more than 85,000 clones; approximately 91% were counted once. Together, the top ten hold 6% to 8% of the sample. Sequences were derived from peripheral blood, sampled on day 0 of AZD1222 vaccination. These receptors were obtained from an adult in good health.

The genes are TRBV19 and TRBJ2-2; TRBD2 is a possible D gene (6 bases). Trimming shortened V by 3 bases and J by 5 bases, and 13 bases separated the two germline ends. The CDR3 has 15 amino acids. The germline gives CDR1 LNHDA, CDR2 SQIVND (reference sequence). CDR3 sequence reads: CASSIPPAGTGELFF. The CDR3 nucleotides read TGTGCCAGTAGTATCCCCCCGGCGGGGACCGGGGAGCTGTTTTTT.

This clone occurred once. The rearrangement links TRBV7-9 to TRBJ2-7, with a possible D match to TRBD1 (6 bases). The V and J ends lost 3 bases and 5 bases respectively, with 11 bases between them. The germline V gene has CDR1 SEHNR and CDR2 FQNEAQ (reference sequence). The CDR3 extends over 13 amino acids. CDR3: CASSFGRGNEQYF. CDR3 DNA sequence: TGTGCCAGCAGCTTCGGCAGGGGCAACGAGCAGTACTTC.

J is TRBJ1-1 and V is TRBV7-8; possible D gene TRBD1, 6 bases. V dropped 4 bases and J dropped 2 bases, with 17 bases sitting between them. The germline gives CDR1 SGHVS, CDR2 FQNEAQ. There are 16 residues in the CDR3. The CDR3 here is CASSSITGRGNTEAFF. The CDR3 nucleotides read TGTGCCAGCAGCTCTATCACCGGCAGGGGTAACACTGAAGCTTTCTTT.

This chain connects TRBV6-5 to TRBJ1-3; TRBD1 aligns across 7 bases. V trimming: 5 bases; J trimming: 4 bases; junction bases outside the gene matches: 5. The CDR3 runs to 14 residues. Germline V lookup: CDR1 MNHEY, CDR2 SVGAGI. The chain's CDR3 is CASSHTGDGNTIYF. In DNA form, the CDR3 reads TGTGCCAGCAGTCACACAGGGGACGGAAACACCATATATTTT.

The chain employs TRBV2 and TRBJ1-1; 8 bases are a match to TRBD1. The CDR3 loop spans 13 amino acids. Per the germline V gene, CDR1 is SNHLY and CDR2 is FYNNEI. V trimming: 8 bases; J trimming: 1 base; junction bases outside the gene matches: 3. DNA of the CDR3: TGTGCCAGCCGACAGGGGTGGAACACTGAAGCTTTCTTT. Amino acid sequence: CASRQGWNTEAFF.

V is TRBV5-1 and J is TRBJ2-1; D call uncertain. The V end lost 5 bases, the J end lost 0 bases, and 12 bases lay between the germline ends. This CDR3 is built from 15 residues. Looked up from germline, CDR1 is SGHRS and CDR2 is YFSETQ. This CDR3 reads CASSLTRSSYNEQFF. The CDR3 nucleotides read TGCGCCAGCAGTCTCACACGGAGCTCCTACAATGAGCAGTTCTTC.